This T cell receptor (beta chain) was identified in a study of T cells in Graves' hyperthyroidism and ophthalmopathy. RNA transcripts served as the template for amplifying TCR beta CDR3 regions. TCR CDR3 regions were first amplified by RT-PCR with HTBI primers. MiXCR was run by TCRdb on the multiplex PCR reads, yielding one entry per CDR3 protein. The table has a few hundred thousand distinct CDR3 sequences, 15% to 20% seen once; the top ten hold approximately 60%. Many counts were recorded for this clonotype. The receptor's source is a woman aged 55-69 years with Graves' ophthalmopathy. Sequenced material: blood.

Here the CDR3 reads CASRSTGLTEQYF. The CDR3 DNA reads as TGTGCCAGCCGTTCGACAGGCCTAACCGAGCAGTACTTC. The chain couples TRBV11-2 to TRBJ2-7; the D gene is possibly TRBD1 (6 bases). The CDR3 is made up of 13 amino acids. V lost 8 bases and J lost 6, with 17 bases in between. The germline V gene encodes CDR1 SGHAT and CDR2 FQNNGV.